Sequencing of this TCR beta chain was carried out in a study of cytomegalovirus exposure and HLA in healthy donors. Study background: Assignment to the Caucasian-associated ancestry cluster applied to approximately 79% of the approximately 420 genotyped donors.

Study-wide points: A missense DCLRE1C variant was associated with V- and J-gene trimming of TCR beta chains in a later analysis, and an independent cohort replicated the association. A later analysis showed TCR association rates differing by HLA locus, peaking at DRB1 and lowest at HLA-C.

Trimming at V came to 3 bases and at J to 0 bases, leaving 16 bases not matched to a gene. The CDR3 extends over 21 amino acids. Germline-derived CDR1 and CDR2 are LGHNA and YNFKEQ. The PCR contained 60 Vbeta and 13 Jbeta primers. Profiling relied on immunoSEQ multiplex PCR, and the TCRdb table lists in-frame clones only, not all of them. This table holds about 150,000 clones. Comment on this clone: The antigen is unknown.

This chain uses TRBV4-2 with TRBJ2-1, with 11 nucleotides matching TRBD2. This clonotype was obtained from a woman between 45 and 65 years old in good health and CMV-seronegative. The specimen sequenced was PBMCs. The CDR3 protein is CASSHPSGLADMLSSYNEQFF. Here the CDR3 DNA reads TGTGCCAGCAGCCACCCCTCGGGACTAGCGGATATGCTAAGCTCCTACAATGAGCAGTTCTTC.